This TCR beta chain was sequenced during a study of cytomegalovirus exposure and HLA in healthy donors. Note on this clone: No antigen is known for it.

In the PCR, 60 Vbeta and 13 Jbeta primers were used. Sequenced by immunoSEQ multiplex PCR; TCRdb stores in-frame clones only, minus some. The table shows approximately 110,000 clones, with 77% occurring only once. J gave up 6 bases and V 0 bases, and 4 bases lay outside the gene matches. The CDR3 sequence is 15 residues long. Looked up from germline, CDR1 is SGDLS and CDR2 is YYNGEE. Whole-study findings and limits: Available immune exposure information was restricted to CMV serostatus only. Common viral pathogens seemed to be connected with several of the most significant clusters, according to a later analysis.

Sequencing was performed on PBMCs. The J gene is TRBJ2-1, the V gene TRBV9; 9 bases align to TRBD2. This clonotype was sampled from a woman aged 40 to 50 in good health and CMV-seropositive. The CDR3 DNA follows: TGTGCCAGCAGCGTAGGACTAGCGGACCCCAATGAGCAGTTCTTC. Translated: CASSVGLADPNEQFF.